One and the same sample provided the 2 T cell receptor beta chains below, sequenced in a study of blood T cell repertoires in COVID-19. Using immunoSEQ multiplex PCR, the repertoire was profiled, and TCRdb retains in-frame clones only, with some absent. The sample has 410,000 or so clones, about 88% seen once. Input material: peripheral blood. The receptor source for this set is a woman between 35 and 50 years old with COVID-19, enrolled during active disease.

The V gene is TRBV7-2, the J gene TRBJ2-1; 13 bases agree with TRBD2. V gave up 7 bases and J gave up 1 base; unmatched junction bases: 10. CDR1 and CDR2 from the germline V gene are SGHTA and FQGNSA. The CDR3 covers 18 residues. CDR3 protein: CASTKGLAGDVSYNEQFF. CDR3 nucleotides: TGTGCCAGCACTAAAGGACTAGCGGGAGATGTTTCCTACAATGAGCAGTTCTTC.

The CDR3 DNA follows: TGCGCCAGTCCCCTCGGGACACCCGCCGGGGAGCTGTTTTTT. Translated: CASPLGTPAGELFF. The V call is TRBV10-2, the J call TRBJ2-2; weak D call: TRBD1 (6 bases). Trimming removed 9 bases from V and 6 bases from J, with 17 bases in between. The CDR3 has 14 amino acids. Looked up from germline, CDR1 is WSHSY and CDR2 is SAAADI.